Listed below are T cell receptor beta chains from one sample, sequenced in a study of shared clonotypes between healthy human individuals. Only in-frame clones appear in the TCRdb table, and some are missing; sequencing was by immunoSEQ multiplex PCR. Here the sample spans about a million clones, around three quarters being singletons. The sample comprised memory CD4+ T cells from PBMCs. The source is a man in his late teens or twenties in good health. Some clones in this sample may be carry-over from other donors' samples. CDR3s include the opening cysteine and the closing phenylalanine or tryptophan. Each record gives: clone size, D gene, V gene, J gene, CDR3 protein, CDR3 DNA. A D gene is named only where the DNA matches it firmly. Clone sizes are given selectively: once, few, many, or a class where the clone is expanded.

clone_size: -; d_call: -; v_call: TRBV6-6; j_call: TRBJ1-3; cdr3_aa: CASRDTGQSGNTIYF; cdr3_nt: TGTGCCAGCAGGGATACAGGGCAGTCTGGAAACACCATATATTTT
clone_size: -; d_call: -; v_call: TRBV6-6; j_call: TRBJ1-4; cdr3_aa: CASSYNIGIQTVKLFF; cdr3_nt: TGTGCCAGCAGTTACAATATCGGGATACAGACGGTAAAACTGTTTTTT
clone_size: -; d_call: TRBD2; v_call: TRBV11-1; j_call: TRBJ2-3; cdr3_aa: CASSLGRGADTQYF; cdr3_nt: TGTGCCAGCAGCTTGGGGAGGGGAGCAGATACGCAGTATTTT
clone_size: -; d_call: TRBD1; v_call: TRBV18; j_call: TRBJ2-2; cdr3_aa: CASSPTPGQINTGELFF; cdr3_nt: TGTGCCAGCTCACCAACACCGGGACAGATAAACACCGGGGAGCTGTTTTTT
clone_size: once; d_call: -; v_call: TRBV4-3; j_call: TRBJ2-7; cdr3_aa: CASSQDWRGWYEQYF; cdr3_nt: TGCGCCAGCAGCCAAGATTGGCGGGGTTGGTACGAGCAGTACTTC
clone_size: -; d_call: -; v_call: TRBV11-2; j_call: TRBJ2-3; cdr3_aa: CASSLGSTDTQYF; cdr3_nt: TGTGCCAGCAGCTTAGGAAGCACAGATACGCAGTATTTT
clone_size: -; d_call: TRBD2; v_call: TRBV5-1; j_call: TRBJ2-6; cdr3_aa: CASSLLAGETGANVLTF; cdr3_nt: TGCGCCAGCAGCTTACTAGCGGGAGAAACTGGGGCCAACGTCCTGACTTTC
clone_size: -; d_call: -; v_call: TRBV29-1; j_call: TRBJ2-1; cdr3_aa: CSVEDGGSQLQFF; cdr3_nt: TGCAGCGTTGAAGACGGTGGCAGCCAATTGCAGTTCTTC
clone_size: -; d_call: TRBD2; v_call: TRBV28; j_call: TRBJ2-1; cdr3_aa: CASSRSGTRNEQFF; cdr3_nt: TGTGCCAGCAGTCGTAGCGGGACCCGAAATGAGCAGTTCTTC
clone_size: many; d_call: -; v_call: TRBV28; j_call: TRBJ2-7; cdr3_aa: CASSLSQTYEQYF; cdr3_nt: TGTGCCAGCAGTTTGTCACAGACCTACGAGCAGTACTTC
clone_size: -; d_call: TRBD2; v_call: TRBV7-3; j_call: TRBJ2-7; cdr3_aa: CASSQIAGAYEQYF; cdr3_nt: TGTGCCAGCAGCCAAATAGCGGGAGCCTACGAGCAGTACTTC
clone_size: once; d_call: -; v_call: TRBV19; j_call: TRBJ1-5; cdr3_aa: CASRLYVNSQPQHF; cdr3_nt: TGTGCCAGTAGGTTATACGTTAACAGTCAGCCCCAGCATTTT
clone_size: -; d_call: -; v_call: TRBV5-1; j_call: TRBJ1-4; cdr3_aa: CASRGSAMNGGHAKLFF; cdr3_nt: TGCGCCAGCAGGGGCTCCGCGATGAACGGGGGACACGCAAAACTGTTTTTT
clone_size: few; d_call: -; v_call: TRBV30; j_call: TRBJ1-5; cdr3_aa: CAWNGDSNQPQHF; cdr3_nt: TGTGCCTGGAACGGGGATAGCAATCAGCCCCAGCATTTT
clone_size: -; d_call: -; v_call: TRBV11-2; j_call: TRBJ1-5; cdr3_aa: CASSLALNQPQHF; cdr3_nt: TGTGCCAGCAGCTTAGCTCTGAATCAGCCCCAGCATTTT